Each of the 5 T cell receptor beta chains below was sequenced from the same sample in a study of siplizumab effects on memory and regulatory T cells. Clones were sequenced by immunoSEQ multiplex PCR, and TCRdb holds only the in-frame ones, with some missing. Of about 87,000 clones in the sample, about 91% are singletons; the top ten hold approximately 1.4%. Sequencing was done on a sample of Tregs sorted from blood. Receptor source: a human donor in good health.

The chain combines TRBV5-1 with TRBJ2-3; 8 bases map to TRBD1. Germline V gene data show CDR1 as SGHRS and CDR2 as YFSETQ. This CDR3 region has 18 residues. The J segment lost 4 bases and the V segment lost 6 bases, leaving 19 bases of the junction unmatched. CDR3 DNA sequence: TGCGCCAGCACCACTATAGGTGCCGGGACAGGAGGATCAGATACGCAGTATTTT. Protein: CASTTIGAGTGGSDTQYF.

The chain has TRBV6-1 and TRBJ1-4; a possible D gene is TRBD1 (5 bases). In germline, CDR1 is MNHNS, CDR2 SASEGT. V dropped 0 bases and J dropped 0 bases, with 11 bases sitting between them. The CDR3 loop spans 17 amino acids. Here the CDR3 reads CASSEAIGVATNEKLFF. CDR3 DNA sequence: TGTGCCAGCAGTGAAGCGATAGGGGTAGCAACTAATGAAAAACTGTTTTTT.

CDR3 loop: CASSEWGGAYEQYF. The CDR3 bases are TGTGCCAGCAGTGAATGGGGCGGCGCCTACGAGCAGTACTTC. The chain recombines TRBV25-1 with TRBJ2-7, with D possibly matching TRBD1 (5 bases). Trimming removed 1 base at V and 2 bases at J, with 9 bases between. CDR1 is MGHDK, CDR2 SYGVNS, per germline. The CDR3 has 14 amino acids.

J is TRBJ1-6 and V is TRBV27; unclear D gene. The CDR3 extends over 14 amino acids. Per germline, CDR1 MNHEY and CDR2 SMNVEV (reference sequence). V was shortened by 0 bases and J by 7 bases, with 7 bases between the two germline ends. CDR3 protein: CASSLSGKNSPLHF. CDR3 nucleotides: TGTGCCAGCAGTTTATCAGGGAAAAATTCACCCCTCCACTTT.

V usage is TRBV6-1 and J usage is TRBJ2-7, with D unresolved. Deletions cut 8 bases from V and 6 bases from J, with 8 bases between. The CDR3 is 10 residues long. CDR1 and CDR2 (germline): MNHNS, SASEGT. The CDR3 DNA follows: TGTGCCAGCGGGCGTCTCGAGCAGTACTTC. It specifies CASGRLEQYF.